This T cell receptor beta chain was identified in a study of radiation and T cells in renal cell carcinoma. Study-level results: No pretreatment tumor biopsies were available for baseline clonotypes. In blood, top tumor clones expanded by 2 weeks, shrinking by 4.

The assay was immunoSEQ multiplex PCR, and TCRdb's table has in-frame clones only and misses some. The sample carries approximately 120,000 clones, approximately 82% recorded once. A remark on this clone: The antigen remains unidentified.

Sample time point: baseline pretreatment blood. Noted treatment: 15 Gy SBRT to primary tumor, nephrectomy 4 weeks later. This sequence originates from an older woman with renal cell carcinoma. Here the sequenced sample was blood, taken from a patient whose treatment included radiotherapy and nephrectomy.

The CDR3 here is CASSRRLAGSYEQYF. DNA of the CDR3: TGTGCCAGCAGCCGTCGACTAGCGGGGAGCTACGAGCAGTACTTC. V gene TRBV16 combines with J gene TRBJ2-7; 11 nucleotides agree with TRBD2. This CDR3 is 15 amino acids long. CDR1 and CDR2 (germline): KGHSY, FQNENV. With V trimmed by 4 bases and J by 3 bases, 5 bases remained unmatched.